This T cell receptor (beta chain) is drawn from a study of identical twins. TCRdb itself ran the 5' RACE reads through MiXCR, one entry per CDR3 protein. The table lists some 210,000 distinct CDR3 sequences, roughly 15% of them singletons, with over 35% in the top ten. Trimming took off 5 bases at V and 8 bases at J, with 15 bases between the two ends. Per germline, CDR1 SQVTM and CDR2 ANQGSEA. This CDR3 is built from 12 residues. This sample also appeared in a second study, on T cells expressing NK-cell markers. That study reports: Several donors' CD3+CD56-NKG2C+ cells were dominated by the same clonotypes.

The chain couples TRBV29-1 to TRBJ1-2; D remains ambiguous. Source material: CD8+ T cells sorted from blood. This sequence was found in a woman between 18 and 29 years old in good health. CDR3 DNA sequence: TGCAGCGTTCCTCGGGGTCTGGGCGGCTACACCTTC. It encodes CSVPRGLGGYTF.